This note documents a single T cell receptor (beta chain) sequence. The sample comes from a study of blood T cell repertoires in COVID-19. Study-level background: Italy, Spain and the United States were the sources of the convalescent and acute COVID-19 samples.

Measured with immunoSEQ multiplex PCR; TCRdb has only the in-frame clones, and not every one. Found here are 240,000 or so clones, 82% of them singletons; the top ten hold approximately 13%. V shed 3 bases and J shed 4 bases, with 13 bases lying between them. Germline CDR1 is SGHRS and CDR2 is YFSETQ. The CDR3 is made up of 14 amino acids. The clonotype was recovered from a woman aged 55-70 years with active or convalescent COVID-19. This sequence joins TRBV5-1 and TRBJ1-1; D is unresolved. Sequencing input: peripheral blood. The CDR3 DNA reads TGCGCCAGCAGCTGGAGGGATTCAGTCACTGAAGCTTTCTTT. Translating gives CASSWRDSVTEAFF.